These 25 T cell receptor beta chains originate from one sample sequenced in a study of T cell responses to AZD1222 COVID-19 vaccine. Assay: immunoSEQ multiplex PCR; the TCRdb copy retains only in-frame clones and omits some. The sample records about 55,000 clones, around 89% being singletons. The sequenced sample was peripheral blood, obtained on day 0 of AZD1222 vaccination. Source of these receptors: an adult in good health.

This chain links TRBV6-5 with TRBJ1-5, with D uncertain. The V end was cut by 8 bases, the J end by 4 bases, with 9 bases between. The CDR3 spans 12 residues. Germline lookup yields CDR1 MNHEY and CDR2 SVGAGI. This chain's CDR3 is CASGTTNQPQHF. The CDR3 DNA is TGTGCCAGCGGCACGACGAATCAGCCCCAGCATTTT.

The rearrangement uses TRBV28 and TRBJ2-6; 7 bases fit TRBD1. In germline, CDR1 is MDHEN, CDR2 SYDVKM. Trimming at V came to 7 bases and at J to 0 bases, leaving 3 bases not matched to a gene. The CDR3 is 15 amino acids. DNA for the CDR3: TGTGCCAGCAAGGGGGCCCACTCTGGGGCCAACGTCCTGACTTTC. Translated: CASKGAHSGANVLTF.

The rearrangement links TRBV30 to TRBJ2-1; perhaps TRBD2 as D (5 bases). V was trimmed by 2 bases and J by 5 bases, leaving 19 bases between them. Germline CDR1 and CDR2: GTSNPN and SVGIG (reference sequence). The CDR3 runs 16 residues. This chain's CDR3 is CAWSPKTGLGNNEQFF. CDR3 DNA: TGTGCCTGGAGTCCGAAGACCGGCCTCGGGAACAATGAGCAGTTCTTC. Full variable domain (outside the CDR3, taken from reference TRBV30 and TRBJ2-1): SQTIHQWPATLVQPVGSPLSLECTVEGTSNPNLYWYRQAAGRGLQLLFYSVGIGQISSEVPQNLSASRPQDRQFILSSKKLLLSDSGFYLCAWSPKTGLGNNEQFFGPGTRLTVL.

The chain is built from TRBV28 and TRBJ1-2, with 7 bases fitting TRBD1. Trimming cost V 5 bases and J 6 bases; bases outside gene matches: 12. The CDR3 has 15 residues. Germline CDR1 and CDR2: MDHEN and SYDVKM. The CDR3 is CASSLLPPDRDGYTF. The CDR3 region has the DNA TGTGCCAGCAGTCTCCTACCCCCTGACAGGGATGGCTACACCTTC.

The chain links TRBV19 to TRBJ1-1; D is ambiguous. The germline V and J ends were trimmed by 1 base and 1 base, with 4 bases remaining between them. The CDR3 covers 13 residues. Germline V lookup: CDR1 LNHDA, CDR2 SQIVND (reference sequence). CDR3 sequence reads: CASSIGWNTEAFF. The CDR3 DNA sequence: TGTGCCAGTAGTATAGGTTGGAACACTGAAGCTTTCTTT.

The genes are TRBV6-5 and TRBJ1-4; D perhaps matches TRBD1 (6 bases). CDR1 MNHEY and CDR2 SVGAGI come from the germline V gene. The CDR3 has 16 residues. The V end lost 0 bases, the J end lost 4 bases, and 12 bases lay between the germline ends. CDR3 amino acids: CASSYSQGSYNEKLFF. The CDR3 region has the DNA TGTGCCAGCAGTTACTCGCAGGGGTCCTATAATGAAAAACTGTTTTTT.

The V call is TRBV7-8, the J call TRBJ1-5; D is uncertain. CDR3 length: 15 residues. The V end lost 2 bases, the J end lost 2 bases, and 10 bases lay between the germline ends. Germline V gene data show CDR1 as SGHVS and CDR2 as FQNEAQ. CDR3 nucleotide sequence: TGTGCCAGCAGCTTAAGGGTGAGCGGCAATCAGCCCCAGCATTTT. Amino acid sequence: CASSLRVSGNQPQHF. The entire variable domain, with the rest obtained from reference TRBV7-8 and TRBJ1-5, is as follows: GAGVSQSPRYKVAKRGQDVALRCDPISGHVSLFWYQQALGQGPEFLTYFQNEAQLDKSGLPSDRFFAERPEGSVSTLKIQRTQQEDSAVYLCASSLRVSGNQPQHFGDGTRLSIL.

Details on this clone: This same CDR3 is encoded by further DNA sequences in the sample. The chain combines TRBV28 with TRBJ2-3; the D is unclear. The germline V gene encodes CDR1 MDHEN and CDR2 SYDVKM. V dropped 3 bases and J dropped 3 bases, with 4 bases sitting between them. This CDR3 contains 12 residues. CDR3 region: CASSLSTDTQYF. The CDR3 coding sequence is TGTGCCAGCAGTTTGTCTACAGATACGCAGTATTTT.

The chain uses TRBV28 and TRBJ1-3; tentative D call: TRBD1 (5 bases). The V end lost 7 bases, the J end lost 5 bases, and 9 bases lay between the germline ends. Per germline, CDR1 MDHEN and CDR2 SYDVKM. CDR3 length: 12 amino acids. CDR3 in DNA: TGTGCCAGCAATTCAGGGCGAAACACCATATATTTT. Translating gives CASNSGRNTIYF.

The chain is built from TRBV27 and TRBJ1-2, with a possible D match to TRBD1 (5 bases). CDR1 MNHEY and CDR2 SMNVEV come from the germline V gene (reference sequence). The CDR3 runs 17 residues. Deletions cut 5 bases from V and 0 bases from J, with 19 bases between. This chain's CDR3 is CASSPRDGRAPNYGYTF. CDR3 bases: TGTGCCAGCAGTCCGAGGGACGGGAGGGCCCCTAACTATGGCTACACCTTC.

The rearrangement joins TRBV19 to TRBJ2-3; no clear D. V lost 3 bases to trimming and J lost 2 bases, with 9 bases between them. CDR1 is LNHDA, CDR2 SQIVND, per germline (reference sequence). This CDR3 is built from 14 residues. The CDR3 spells CASSIDPATDTQYF. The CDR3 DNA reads TGTGCCAGTAGTATTGATCCGGCCACAGATACGCAGTATTTT.

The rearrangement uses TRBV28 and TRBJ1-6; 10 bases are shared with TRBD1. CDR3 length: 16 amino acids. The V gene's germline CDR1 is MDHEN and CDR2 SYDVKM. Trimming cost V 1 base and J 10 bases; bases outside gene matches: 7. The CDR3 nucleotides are TGTGCCAGCAGTTTATCGTGGACAGGGGGGAACTCACCCCTCCACTTT. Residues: CASSLSWTGGNSPLHF.

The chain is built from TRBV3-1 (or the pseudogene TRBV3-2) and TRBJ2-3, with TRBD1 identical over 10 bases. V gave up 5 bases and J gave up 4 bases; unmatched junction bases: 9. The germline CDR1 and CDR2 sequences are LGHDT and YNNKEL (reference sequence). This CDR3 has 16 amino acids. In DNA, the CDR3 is TGTGCCAGCAGCTCTGGACAGGGGGGCCCGGCAGATACGCAGTATTTT. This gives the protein CASSSGQGGPADTQYF.

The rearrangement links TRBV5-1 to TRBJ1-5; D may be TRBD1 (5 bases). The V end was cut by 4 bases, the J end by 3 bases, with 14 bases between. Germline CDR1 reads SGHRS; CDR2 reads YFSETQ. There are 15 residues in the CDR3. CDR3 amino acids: CASSLSGTYNQPQHF. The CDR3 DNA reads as TGCGCCAGCAGCCTGTCTGGGACGTACAATCAGCCCCAGCATTTT. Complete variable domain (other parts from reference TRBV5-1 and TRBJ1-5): KAGVTQTPRYLIKTRGQQVTLSCSPISGHRSVSWYQQTPGQGLQFLFEYFSETQRNKGNFPGRFSGRQFSNSRSEMNVSTLELGDSALYLCASSLSGTYNQPQHFGDGTRLSIL.

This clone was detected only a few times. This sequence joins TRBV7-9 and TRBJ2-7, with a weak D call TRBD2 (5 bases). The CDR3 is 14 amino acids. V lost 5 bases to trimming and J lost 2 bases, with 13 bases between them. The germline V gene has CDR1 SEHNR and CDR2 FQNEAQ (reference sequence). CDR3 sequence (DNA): TGTGCCAGCAGCCAGAGGACTGCCACCTACGAGCAGTACTTC. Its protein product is CASSQRTATYEQYF.

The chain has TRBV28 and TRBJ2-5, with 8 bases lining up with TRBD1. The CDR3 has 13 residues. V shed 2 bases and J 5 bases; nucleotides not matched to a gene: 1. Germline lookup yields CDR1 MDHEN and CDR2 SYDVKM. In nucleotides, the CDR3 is TGTGCCAGCAGTTTAAACAGGGGGGAGACCCAGTACTTC. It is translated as CASSLNRGETQYF.

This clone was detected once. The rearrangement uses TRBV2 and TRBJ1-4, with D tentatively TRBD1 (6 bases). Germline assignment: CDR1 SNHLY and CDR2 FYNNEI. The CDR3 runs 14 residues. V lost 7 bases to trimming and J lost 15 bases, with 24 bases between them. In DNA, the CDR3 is TGTGCCAGCAAGCTAAGGACAGTTCTGGGTAACTTGTTTTTT. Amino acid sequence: CASKLRTVLGNLFF. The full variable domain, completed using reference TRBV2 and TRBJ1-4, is EPEVTQTPSHQVTQMGQEVILRCVPISNHLYFYWYRQILGQKVEFLVSFYNNEISEKSEIFDDQFSVERPDGSNFTLKIRSTKLEDSAMYFCASKLRTVLGNLFFGSGTQLSVL.

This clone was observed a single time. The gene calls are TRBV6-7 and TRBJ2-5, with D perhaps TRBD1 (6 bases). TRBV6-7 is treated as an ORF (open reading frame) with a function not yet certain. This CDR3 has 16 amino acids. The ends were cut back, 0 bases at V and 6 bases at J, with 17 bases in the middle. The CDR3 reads CASSYSAGALIKTQYF. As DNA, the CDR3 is TGTGCCAGCAGTTACTCCGCAGGGGCTTTGATAAAGACCCAGTACTTC.

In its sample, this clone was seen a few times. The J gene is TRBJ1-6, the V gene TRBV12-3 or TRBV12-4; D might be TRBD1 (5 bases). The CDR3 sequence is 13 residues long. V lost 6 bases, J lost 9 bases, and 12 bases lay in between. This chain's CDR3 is CASSGTLVSPLHF. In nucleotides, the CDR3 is TGTGCCAGCAGCGGGACTTTAGTTTCACCCCTCCACTTT.

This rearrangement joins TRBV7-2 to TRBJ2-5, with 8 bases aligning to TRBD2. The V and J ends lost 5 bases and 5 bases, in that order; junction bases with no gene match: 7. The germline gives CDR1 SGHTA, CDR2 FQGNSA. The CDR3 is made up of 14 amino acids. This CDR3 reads CASSPPGLGETQYF. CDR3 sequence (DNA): TGTGCCAGCAGCCCCCCGGGACTAGGGGAGACCCAGTACTTC.

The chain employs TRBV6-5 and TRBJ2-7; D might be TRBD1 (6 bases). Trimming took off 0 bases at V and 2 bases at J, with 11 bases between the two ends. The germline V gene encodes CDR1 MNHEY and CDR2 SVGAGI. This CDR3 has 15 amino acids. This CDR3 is CASSYSQGSPYEQYF. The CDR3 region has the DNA TGTGCCAGCAGTTACTCCCAGGGGTCCCCCTACGAGCAGTACTTC.

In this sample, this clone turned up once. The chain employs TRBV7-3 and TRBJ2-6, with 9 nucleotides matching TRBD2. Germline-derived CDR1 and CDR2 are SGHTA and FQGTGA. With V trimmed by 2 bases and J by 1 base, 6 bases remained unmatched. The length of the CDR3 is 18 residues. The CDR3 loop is CASSLSSSGSSGANVLTF. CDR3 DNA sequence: TGTGCCAGCAGCTTATCTAGTAGCGGGAGTTCTGGGGCCAACGTCCTGACTTTC.

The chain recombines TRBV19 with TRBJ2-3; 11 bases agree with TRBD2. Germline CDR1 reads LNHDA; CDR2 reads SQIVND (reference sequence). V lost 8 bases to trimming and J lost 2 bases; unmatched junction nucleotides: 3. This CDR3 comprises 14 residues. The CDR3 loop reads CASGTSGFTDTQYF. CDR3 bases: TGTGCCAGTGGGACTAGCGGCTTCACAGATACGCAGTATTTT.

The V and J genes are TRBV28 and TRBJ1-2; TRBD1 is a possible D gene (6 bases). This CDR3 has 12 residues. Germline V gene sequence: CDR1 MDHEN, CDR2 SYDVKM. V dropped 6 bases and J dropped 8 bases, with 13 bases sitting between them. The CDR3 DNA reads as TGTGCCAGCAGCGACAGGTTTAACGGCTACACCTTC. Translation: CASSDRFNGYTF.

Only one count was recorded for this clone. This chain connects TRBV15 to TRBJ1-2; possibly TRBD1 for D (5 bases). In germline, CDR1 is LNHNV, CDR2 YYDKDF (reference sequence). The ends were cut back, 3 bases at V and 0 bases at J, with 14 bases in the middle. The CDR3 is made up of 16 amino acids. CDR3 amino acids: CATSRERQTTNYGYTF. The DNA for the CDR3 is TGTGCCACCAGCAGGGAACGACAGACAACTAACTATGGCTACACCTTC.